This entry is about one T cell receptor (beta chain). This clone is considered medium-sized (0.01 to 0.1%). What antigen it recognizes has not been identified. No per-base quality is available; no much larger clone lies one base away. TCRbeta CDR3 regions were amplified from genomic DNA by means of the immunoSEQ Assay, a bias-controlled multiplex PCR. In the source study's methods: Within the assay, amplification of reference gene primers was used to estimate how many nucleated cells each sample contained. To quantify the absolute abundance of each unique TCRbeta CDR3 rearrangement, sequence reads were collapsed and filtered. Productive Simpson clonality was computed per sample as the square root of Simpson's diversity index over productive rearrangements. TCRdb took this table from immuneACCESS and kept in-frame rearrangements with V and J called. Such tables lack part of the clones; where checked against another copy, unresolved V genes explain under half of the gap, and the rest is unexplained. That table furnishes V, J and clone size, whereas the DNA furnished D and trimming. Within this sample are about 290,000 clones, with around four fifths of them counted one time only. The top ten hold around 4.2% of the sample.

Whole blood was collected in K2EDTA tubes by collaborating institutions according to the institutions' own protocols. For TCRbeta analysis, collaborator samples were shipped as frozen whole blood, as isolated PBMCs, or as DNA extracted from either sample type. The CDR3 covers 12 residues, taking in both the cysteine and the phenylalanine. Of the read, only the CDR3 DNA is kept; its 36 bases are in frame from base 1. CDR1 and CDR2 are drawn from the germline V gene: SGHVS, FQNEAQ. V has 7 bases trimmed and J has 10 bases trimmed; junction bases matching no gene number 7. The data belong to a study of blood T cell repertoires in COVID-19 (dated by TCRdb to between 2020 and 2021). A note on the overall study: Samples covering the acute and convalescent phases of COVID-19 were provided by collaborators in the United States, Italy and Spain. The prospective study material was composed of cDNA or gDNA derived from T cells, B-cell-depleted T cells, or PBMCs. The dataset comprised deeply sampled blood TCRbeta repertoires from subjects exposed to, actively infected with, or recovered from COVID-19. A freely available public database, intended as a resource for researchers studying the immune response to SARS-CoV-2, is where the repertoires were released. Samples came from the ongoing ImmuneRACE study (first 160 participants) plus 1,254 subjects from 6 global collaborators. Nearly every sample came with metadata listing a de-identified subject ID, COVID-19 status, age in years and sex. Where HLA class I and class II types were available, the types were taken from metadata supplied by the sample provider, not from assay-based typing. What the work shows at the level of the full study, not this receptor alone: How much clinical and demographic metadata was included differed by source and by participant, and the metadata was provided uncurated.

The rearrangement joined TRBV7-8 to TRBJ2-1, and 7 bases in between align with TRBD2. This sequence was found in a woman aged 45-60 years with active or convalescent COVID-19. The sample taken for sequencing was peripheral blood. At the DNA level, the sequence is TGTGCCAGCACCCCGGGAGGCGGGGAGCAGTTCTTC. This translates into CASTPGGGEQFF.